These T cell receptor beta chains were read from a single sample in a study of blood T cells in healthy people across ages. In TCRdb, the 5' RACE reads were re-called with MiXCR into one record per CDR3 protein. The profile shows about 810,000 distinct CDR3 sequences, roughly 34% of them singletons. The specimen was blood. These TCRs come from a young man in good health. Each CDR3 is given with its conserved first and last residue. The order of the fields is J gene, clone size, V gene, D gene, CDR3 protein, CDR3 DNA. D genes are given only for firm matches. Clone size is shown for a subset of rows, as once, few, many or a class of expanded clone.

J: TRBJ2-2; size: NA; V: TRBV7-2; D: TRBD1; CDR3: CASRPTGTVDTGELFF; DNA: TGTGCCAGCAGGCCGACAGGGACAGTCGACACCGGGGAGCTGTTTTTT
J: TRBJ1-4; size: few; V: TRBV5-1; D: NA; CDR3: CASSFAPRTMNEKLFF; DNA: TGCGCCAGCAGCTTCGCTCCGAGGACGATGAATGAAAAACTGTTTTTT
J: TRBJ2-5; size: NA; V: TRBV20-1; D: TRBD1; CDR3: CSAGRTGGEETQYF; DNA: TGCAGTGCTGGAAGAACAGGGGGCGAAGAGACCCAGTACTTC
J: TRBJ2-3; size: few; V: TRBV20-1; D: TRBD2; CDR3: CSAQRGSTDTQYF; DNA: TGCAGTGCCCAGCGGGGTAGCACAGATACGCAGTATTTT
J: TRBJ2-5; size: NA; V: TRBV7-9; D: NA; CDR3: CASRGRGADSYNEQYF; DNA: TGTGCCAGCCGTGGTAGGGGGGCTGACTCCTACAATGAGCAGTACTTC
J: TRBJ2-1; size: few; V: TRBV7-2; D: NA; CDR3: CASSFDGFAYNEQFF; DNA: TGTGCCAGCAGCTTCGACGGGTTCGCCTACAATGAGCAGTTCTTC
J: TRBJ2-5; size: NA; V: TRBV7-9; D: NA; CDR3: CASSMRDSQAETQYF; DNA: TGTGCCAGCAGCATGCGGGACAGTCAGGCGGAGACCCAGTACTTC
J: TRBJ2-2; size: once; V: TRBV7-2; D: TRBD1; CDR3: CASSLVPGQYGELFF; DNA: TGTGCCAGCAGCTTAGTCCCGGGACAGTACGGGGAGCTGTTTTTT
J: TRBJ1-4; size: few; V: TRBV14; D: NA; CDR3: CASSLSNRPREKLFF; DNA: TGTGCCAGCAGCCTATCGAACCGGCCGAGAGAAAAACTGTTTTTT
J: TRBJ2-5; size: few; V: TRBV7-3; D: TRBD2; CDR3: CASSPRGLAGRFQYF; DNA: TGTGCCAGCAGCCCTCGTGGACTAGCGGGGAGGTTCCAGTACTTC
J: TRBJ1-1; size: NA; V: TRBV20-1; D: NA; CDR3: CSASSRTHMNTEAFF; DNA: TGCAGTGCTAGCTCCCGTACCCACATGAACACTGAAGCTTTCTTT
J: TRBJ1-2; size: few; V: TRBV9; D: NA; CDR3: CASSVDGLGNTF; DNA: TGTGCCAGCAGCGTAGACGGTCTAGGAAACACCTTC
J: TRBJ1-5; size: NA; V: TRBV20-1; D: NA; CDR3: CSADEGVNQPQHF; DNA: TGCAGTGCCGACGAGGGGGTCAATCAGCCCCAGCATTTT
J: TRBJ1-4; size: NA; V: TRBV28; D: TRBD1; CDR3: CASSRDRGGEKLFF; DNA: TGTGCCAGCAGCAGGGACAGGGGTGGTGAAAAACTGTTTTTT
J: TRBJ1-5; size: NA; V: TRBV20-1; D: TRBD1; CDR3: CSAVTGAGGDQPQHF; DNA: TGCAGTGCCGTGACAGGGGCCGGGGGCGATCAGCCCCAGCATTTT
J: TRBJ1-6; size: NA; V: TRBV6-6; D: NA; CDR3: CASTINYALGSPLHF; DNA: TGTGCCAGCACGATTAACTACGCCCTTGGGTCACCCCTCCACTTT
J: TRBJ2-3; size: many; V: TRBV12-3/TRBV12-4; D: NA; CDR3: CASSLFATDTQYF; DNA: TGTGCCAGCAGTTTATTCGCCACAGATACGCAGTATTTT
J: TRBJ2-2; size: NA; V: TRBV20-1; D: NA; CDR3: CSAGPRVTGELFF; DNA: TGCAGTGCTGGCCCCAGAGTCACCGGGGAGCTGTTTTTT
J: TRBJ1-1; size: NA; V: TRBV19; D: NA; CDR3: CASRQVAEAFF; DNA: TGTGCCAGTAGACAAGTAGCTGAAGCTTTCTTT
J: TRBJ2-3; size: many; V: TRBV6-2/TRBV6-3; D: NA; CDR3: CASSHQRGIAGTDTQYF; DNA: TGTGCCAGCAGCCACCAAAGGGGGATCGCGGGCACAGATACGCAGTATTTT
J: TRBJ2-7; size: NA; V: TRBV12-3/TRBV12-4; D: NA; CDR3: CASSLGESSYNEQYF; DNA: TGTGCCAGCAGTTTAGGAGAAAGCTCCTACAATGAGCAGTACTTC
J: TRBJ1-2; size: NA; V: TRBV25-1; D: NA; CDR3: CTSWSGYGYTF; DNA: TGTACCAGCTGGTCAGGCTATGGCTACACCTTC
J: TRBJ1-4; size: NA; V: TRBV2; D: NA; CDR3: CASSEEEATNEKLFF; DNA: TGTGCCAGCAGTGAAGAAGAAGCAACTAATGAAAAACTGTTTTTT